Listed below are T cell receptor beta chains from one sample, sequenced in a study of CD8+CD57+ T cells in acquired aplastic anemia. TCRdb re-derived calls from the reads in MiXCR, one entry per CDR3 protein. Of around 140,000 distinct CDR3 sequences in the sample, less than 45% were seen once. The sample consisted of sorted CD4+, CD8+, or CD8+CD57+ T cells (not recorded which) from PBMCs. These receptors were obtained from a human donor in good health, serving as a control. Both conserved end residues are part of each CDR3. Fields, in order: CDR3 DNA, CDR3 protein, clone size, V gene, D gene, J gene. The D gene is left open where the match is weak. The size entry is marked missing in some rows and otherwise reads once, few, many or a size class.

TGTGCCAGCAGCCCGGGAGGCTATGAGCAGTTCTTC | CASSPGGYEQFF | once | TRBV7-3 | TRBD2 | TRBJ2-1
TGTGCCAGCAGTGCGTCTAGCGGGGGCACAGATACGCAGTATTTT | CASSASSGGTDTQYF | . | TRBV25-1 | TRBD2 | TRBJ2-3
TGTGCCAGCAGCTACGTACCGACAGGGGCTGGAAACACCATATATTTT | CASSYVPTGAGNTIYF | . | TRBV11-1 | TRBD1 | TRBJ1-3
TGTGCCAGTAGGAGGTACAGGGGGCCTCGGGAGACCCAGTACTTC | CASRRYRGPRETQYF | . | TRBV19 | TRBD1 | TRBJ2-5
TGCAGCGTTGAATTGGGTTTTCGGGAGCAGTTCTTC | CSVELGFREQFF | . | TRBV29-1 | . | TRBJ2-1
TGCACTGCTATTGCTAGCGGGACTTCCTACAATGAGCAGTTCTTT | CTAIASGTSYNEQFF | few | TRBV20-1 | TRBD2 | TRBJ2-1
TGTGCCAGCTCAAAGGAAGGGGTGGGCAATCAGCCCCAGCATTTT | CASSKEGVGNQPQHF | many | TRBV6-1 | . | TRBJ1-5
TGTGCCAGCAGGGGTCAGAGGAACACTGAAGCTTTCTTT | CASRGQRNTEAFF | . | TRBV2 | . | TRBJ1-1
TGTGCCAGCTCGGGGCAGCGGGGAAACACTGAAGCTTTCTTT | CASSGQRGNTEAFF | . | TRBV19 | . | TRBJ1-1
TGTGCCAGCAGGGACAGGGGGGAAGCTTTCTTT | CASRDRGEAFF | . | TRBV2 | TRBD1 | TRBJ1-1
TGCAGTGCTAAGGGGATCAGTGAGACCCAGTACTTC | CSAKGISETQYF | many | TRBV20-1 | . | TRBJ2-5
TGCGCCAGCAGCCAAGATCAGGGTCAGCCCCAGCATTTT | CASSQDQGQPQHF | . | TRBV7-3 | . | TRBJ1-5
TGTGCCAGCAGCCAAGCTTTAGGATCACCCCTCCACTTT | CASSQALGSPLHF | many | TRBV3-1 | . | TRBJ1-6
TGTGCCAGCAGTACACGGGACTCCACTGAAGCTTTCTTT | CASSTRDSTEAFF | few | TRBV6-1 | . | TRBJ1-1
TGTGCCACCAGTGATGGACTAGCGGCTAGCACAGATACGCAGTATTTT | CATSDGLAASTDTQYF | many | TRBV24-1 | TRBD2 | TRBJ2-3
TGTGCCAGTAGTATAGGTCGGAGGTCGCCCCTCCACTTT | CASSIGRRSPLHF | few | TRBV19 | . | TRBJ1-6